This TCR beta chain was documented in a study of cytomegalovirus exposure and HLA in healthy donors. A multiplex PCR was run with 60 Vbeta primers and 13 Jbeta primers. Assay used: immunoSEQ multiplex PCR; TCRdb lists only in-frame clones, some missing. The table records some 150,000 clones, approximately 80% of them present only once. The CDR3 has 14 amino acids. Trimming at V came to 6 bases and at J to 4 bases, leaving 9 bases not matched to a gene. Germline values: CDR1 SGHTA, CDR2 FQGNSA. Sequencing used PBMCs. This receptor was obtained from a woman aged 25 to 39 in good health and CMV-seropositive. The rearrangement links TRBV7-2 to TRBJ2-7; TRBD1 agrees at 7 bases. The CDR3 bases are TGTGCCAGCAGTCCTATCCGGGACAGTTACGAGCAGTACTTC. The encoded protein is CASSPIRDSYEQYF.